The 8 T cell receptor beta chains below were found in one sample sequenced in a study of cytomegalovirus exposure and HLA in healthy donors. Amplification used 60 Vbeta primers and 13 Jbeta primers. Libraries were prepared by immunoSEQ multiplex PCR; TCRdb keeps only in-frame clonotypes and omits some of them. The sample spans approximately 130,000 clones; the ten largest clones claim less than 2.5%. The sequencing input was PBMCs. These receptor sequences come from a woman in her sixties in good health and CMV-seronegative.

The V gene is TRBV15, the J gene TRBJ1-1, with D unresolved. Deletions cut 0 bases from V and 7 bases from J, with 12 bases between. The CDR3 runs 14 residues. Looked up from germline, CDR1 is LNHNV and CDR2 is YYDKDF (reference sequence). The CDR3 region is CATSREQSTGEAFF. The CDR3 bases are TGTGCCACCAGCAGAGAACAGTCCACCGGTGAAGCTTTCTTT.

The CDR3 sequence: CASSQEGTSGYNEQFF. The DNA for the CDR3 is TGTGCCAGCAGCCAGGAGGGGACTAGCGGATACAATGAGCAGTTCTTC. V gene TRBV4-2 combines with J gene TRBJ2-1; TRBD2 matches at 11 bases. Trimming cost V 3 bases and J 4 bases; bases outside gene matches: 5. CDR1 is LGHNA and CDR2 is YNFKEQ in the germline V gene. CDR3 length equals 16 residues.

J is TRBJ2-7 and V is TRBV6-5; possible D gene TRBD1, 6 bases. Trimming took off 10 bases at V and 2 bases at J, with 12 bases between the two ends. From germline, CDR1 is MNHEY and CDR2 SVGAGI. The CDR3 spans 12 residues. The CDR3 here is CAIRTDTYEQYF. CDR3 in DNA: TGTGCCATCCGGACAGACACCTACGAGCAGTACTTC.

About this clone itself: At one end the junction does not follow the germline gene, possibly because of a read error. The chain recombines TRBV7-3 with TRBJ2-3; 11 bases line up with TRBD2. Germline-derived CDR1 and CDR2 are SGHTA and FQGTGA. The CDR3 runs 14 residues. The chain's CDR3 is CASSLNSGRAMIHF. In DNA form, the CDR3 reads TGTGCCAGCAGCTTAAATAGCGGGAGGGCCATGATCCATTTT.

This chain connects TRBV4-1 to TRBJ1-2; 8 nucleotides align to TRBD1. V shed 0 bases and J 1 base; nucleotides not matched to a gene: 4. Germline CDR1 and CDR2: MGHRA and YSYEKL. This CDR3 contains 16 residues. The CDR3 loop reads CASSQDRTGINYGYTF. DNA for the CDR3: TGCGCCAGCAGCCAAGATCGGACAGGGATTAACTATGGCTACACCTTC.

This chain links TRBV5-1 with TRBJ1-6, with 8 bases that match TRBD1. V trimming: 2 bases; J trimming: 7 bases; junction bases outside the gene matches: 8. The CDR3 has 16 residues. The germline V gene has CDR1 SGHRS and CDR2 YFSETQ. In DNA, the CDR3 is TGCGCCAGCAGCTTCGGCCAGGGGGCAAAAAATTCACCCCTCCACTTT. This sequence encodes CASSFGQGAKNSPLHF.

The chain links TRBV6-5 to TRBJ1-5; D gene unclear. There are 13 residues in the CDR3. Trimming removed 2 bases at V and 7 bases at J, with 9 bases between. The V gene's germline CDR1 is MNHEY and CDR2 SVGAGI. CDR3 in DNA: TGTGCCAGCAGTTACACAGTAAAACAGCCCCAGCATTTT. Its translation: CASSYTVKQPQHF.

The V and J genes are TRBV2 and TRBJ2-7, with D tentatively TRBD2 (6 bases). Germline V gene sequence: CDR1 SNHLY, CDR2 FYNNEI. The V gene lost 3 bases and the J gene lost 3 bases, with 15 bases spanning the gap. The CDR3 length is 15 residues. As DNA, the CDR3 is TGTGCCAGCAGTGATGGGGGGTTCGGCGGCTACGAGCAGTACTTC. Translated, it gives CASSDGGFGGYEQYF.